The 11 T cell receptor beta chains presented below share a single source sample, sequenced in a study of control samples from healthy donors and cancer patients. Some clones are missing from TCRdb's copy, which holds only in-frame ones; the method was immunoSEQ multiplex PCR. The repertoire holds around 110,000 clones, with more than 70% as singletons. The sequencing input was blood. The source is a woman aged 65 to 85 in good health.

V gene TRBV27 combines with J gene TRBJ1-2, with D possibly being TRBD1 (5 bases). The CDR3 has 17 residues. Per the germline V gene, CDR1 is MNHEY and CDR2 is SMNVEV (reference sequence). V lost 5 bases and J 1 base, leaving 20 bases between the germline ends. The CDR3 reads CASSPSPGTASNYGYTF. In nucleotides, the CDR3 is TGTGCCAGCAGTCCATCCCCCGGGACGGCGAGTAACTATGGCTACACCTTC.

This clone was detected once. This chain connects TRBV7-8 to TRBJ1-1, with 8 bases lining up with TRBD1. With 4 bases clipped from V and 1 base from J, the junction kept 11 bases outside the gene matches. The germline gives CDR1 SGHVS, CDR2 FQNEAQ. The CDR3 has 17 amino acids. CDR3 nucleotides: TGTGCCAGCAGCTCCCGACAGGGGAGGGACGGGAACACTGAAGCTTTCTTT. It encodes CASSSRQGRDGNTEAFF.

This clone has just one count. The J gene is TRBJ1-1, the V gene TRBV4-3; a possible D gene is TRBD1 (5 bases). The CDR3 length is 16 residues. Trimming removed 0 bases at V and 6 bases at J, with 17 bases between. Germline lookup yields CDR1 LGHNA and CDR2 YSLEER. CDR3 in DNA: TGCGCCAGCAGCCAAGAGGTCCGGGGGATGGGGGCTGAAGCTTTCTTT. This gives the protein CASSQEVRGMGAEAFF.

The J gene is TRBJ2-7, the V gene TRBV11-2, with D unclear. Trimming left V 4 bases short and J 6 bases short, with 13 bases between. The germline CDR1 and CDR2 sequences are SGHAT and FQNNGV. The CDR3 is 13 amino acids. The CDR3 nucleotides read TGTGCCAGCAGCTCGCCGGGCCCTTTCGAGCAGTACTTC. As protein: CASSSPGPFEQYF.

The genes are TRBV7-9 and TRBJ1-2, with D perhaps matching TRBD1 (5 bases). The V end was cut by 5 bases, the J end by 3 bases, with 10 bases between. This CDR3 spans 13 amino acids. The germline V gene encodes CDR1 SEHNR and CDR2 FQNEAQ (reference sequence). CDR3 in DNA: TGTGCCAGCAGCCAGGGCCGGGACTATGGCTACACCTTC. Its protein product is CASSQGRDYGYTF.

This rearrangement joins TRBV18 to TRBJ2-7; D not certain. The CDR3 has 11 amino acids. Deletions cut 3 bases from V and 5 bases from J, with 5 bases between. The germline gives CDR1 KGHSH, CDR2 LQKENI. The CDR3 loop is CASSPSDEQYF. In DNA, the CDR3 is TGTGCCAGCTCACCGAGTGACGAGCAGTACTTC.

Only one count was recorded for this clone. The same CDR3 arises from other DNA sequences in this sample as well. The chain carries TRBV5-1 and TRBJ2-5; TRBD2 agrees at 10 bases. CDR1 and CDR2 (germline): SGHRS, YFSETQ. Unmatched junction bases numbered 3, after V lost 0 bases and J lost 1 base. The CDR3 runs 16 residues. CDR3 loop: CASSLGVAGGQETQYF. The CDR3 DNA follows: TGCGCCAGCAGCTTGGGGGTAGCGGGGGGCCAAGAGACCCAGTACTTC. The full variable domain, completed using reference TRBV5-1 and TRBJ2-5, is KAGVTQTPRYLIKTRGQQVTLSCSPISGHRSVSWYQQTPGQGLQFLFEYFSETQRNKGNFPGRFSGRQFSNSRSEMNVSTLELGDSALYLCASSLGVAGGQETQYFGPGTRLLVL.

The chain uses TRBV10-2 and TRBJ2-5, with a tentative D call TRBD2 (6 bases). The germline V gene has CDR1 WSHSY and CDR2 SAAADI. The CDR3 loop spans 11 amino acids. The V end lost 8 bases, the J end lost 4 bases, and 8 bases lay between the germline ends. The CDR3 reads CASGTLETQYF. In DNA form, the CDR3 reads TGCGCCAGCGGGACTCTAGAGACCCAGTACTTC.

CDR3 DNA sequence: TGTGCCAGCAGTTCCCGGGAAACCGGGGAGCTGTTTTTT. This encodes CASSSRETGELFF. The chain employs TRBV12-3 or TRBV12-4 and TRBJ2-2, with D possibly TRBD2 on 5 matching bases. The CDR3 length is 13 residues. Deletions cut 4 bases from V and 5 bases from J, with 8 bases between.

V is TRBV2 and J is TRBJ1-5; the D is unclear. Germline CDR1 and CDR2: SNHLY and FYNNEI. The CDR3 is 13 amino acids. The V gene lost 6 bases and the J gene lost 2 bases, with 8 bases spanning the gap. In DNA form, the CDR3 reads TGTGCCAGCAGGTACAGCGGCAATCAGCCCCAGCATTTT. Protein sequence: CASRYSGNQPQHF. Full variable domain (missing parts from reference TRBV2 and TRBJ1-5): EPEVTQTPSHQVTQMGQEVILRCVPISNHLYFYWYRQILGQKVEFLVSFYNNEISEKSEIFDDQFSVERPDGSNFTLKIRSTKLEDSAMYFCASRYSGNQPQHFGDGTRLSIL.

The V gene is TRBV19, the J gene TRBJ1-5; tentative D call: TRBD1 (5 bases). Germline V gene data show CDR1 as LNHDA and CDR2 as SQIVND (reference sequence). Trimming removed 6 bases at V and 9 bases at J, with 21 bases between. This CDR3 is 15 amino acids long. For the CDR3, the DNA is TGTGCCAGTAGCAGGGACGCCTCGCTCGGTTGGCCCCAGCATTTT. The encoded protein is CASSRDASLGWPQHF.